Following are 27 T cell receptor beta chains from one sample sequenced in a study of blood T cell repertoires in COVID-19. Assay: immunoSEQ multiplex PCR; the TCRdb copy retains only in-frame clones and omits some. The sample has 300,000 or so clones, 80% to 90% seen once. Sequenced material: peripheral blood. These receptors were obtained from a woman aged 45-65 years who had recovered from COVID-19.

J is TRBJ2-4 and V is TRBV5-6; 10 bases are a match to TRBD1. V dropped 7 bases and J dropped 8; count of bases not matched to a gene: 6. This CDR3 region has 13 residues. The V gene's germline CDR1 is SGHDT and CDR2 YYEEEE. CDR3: CASSWTGGYIQYF. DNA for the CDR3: TGTGCCAGCTCCTGGACAGGGGGATACATTCAGTACTTC.

The CDR3 spells CASSSDAGQVSGGYTF. The CDR3 region has the DNA TGTGCCAGCAGTTCCGACGCGGGACAGGTTTCGGGCGGCTACACCTTC. The chain uses TRBV6-2 or TRBV6-3 and TRBJ1-2; 8 nucleotides match TRBD1. Trimming removed 4 bases from V and 8 bases from J; junction bases left unmatched: 15. The germline V gene encodes CDR1 MNHEY and CDR2 SVGEGT. There are 16 residues in the CDR3.

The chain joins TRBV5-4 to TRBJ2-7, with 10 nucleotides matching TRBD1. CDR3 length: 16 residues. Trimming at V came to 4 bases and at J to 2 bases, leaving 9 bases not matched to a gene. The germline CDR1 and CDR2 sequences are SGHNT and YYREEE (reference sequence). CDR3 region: CASSTRDRGRTYEQYF. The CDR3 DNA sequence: TGTGCCAGCAGCACTAGGGACAGGGGAAGGACCTACGAGCAGTACTTC. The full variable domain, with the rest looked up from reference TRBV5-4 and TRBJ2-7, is ETGVTQSPTHLIKTRGQQVTLRCSSQSGHNTVSWYQQALGQGPQFIFQYYREEENGRGNFPPRFSGLQFPNYSSELNVNALELDDSALYLCASSTRDRGRTYEQYFGPGTRLTVT.

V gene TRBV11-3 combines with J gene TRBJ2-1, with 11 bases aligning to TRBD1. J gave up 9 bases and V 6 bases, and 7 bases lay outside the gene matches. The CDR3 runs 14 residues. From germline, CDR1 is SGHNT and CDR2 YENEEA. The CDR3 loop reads CASSGQGATGEQFF. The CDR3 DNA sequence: TGTGCCAGCAGTGGACAGGGGGCTACGGGTGAGCAGTTCTTC. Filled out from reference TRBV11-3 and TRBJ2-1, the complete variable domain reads EAGVVQSPRYKIIEKKQPVAFWCNPISGHNTLYWYLQNLGQGPELLIRYENEEAVDDSQLPKDRFSAERLKGVDSTLKIQPAELGDSAVYLCASSGQGATGEQFFGPGTRLTVL.

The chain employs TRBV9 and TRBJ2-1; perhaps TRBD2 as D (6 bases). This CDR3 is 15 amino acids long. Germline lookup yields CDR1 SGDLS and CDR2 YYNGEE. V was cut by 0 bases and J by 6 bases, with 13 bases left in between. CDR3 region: CASSVDLISGNEQFF. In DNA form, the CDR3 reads TGTGCCAGCAGCGTAGATTTGATTAGCGGCAATGAGCAGTTCTTC.

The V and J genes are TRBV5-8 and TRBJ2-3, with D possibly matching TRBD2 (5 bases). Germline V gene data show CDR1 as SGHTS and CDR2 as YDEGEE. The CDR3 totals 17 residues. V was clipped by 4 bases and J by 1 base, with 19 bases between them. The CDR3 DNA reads TGTGCCAGCAGCCCGGGATTTACACTCTTCCGCACAGATACGCAGTATTTT. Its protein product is CASSPGFTLFRTDTQYF.

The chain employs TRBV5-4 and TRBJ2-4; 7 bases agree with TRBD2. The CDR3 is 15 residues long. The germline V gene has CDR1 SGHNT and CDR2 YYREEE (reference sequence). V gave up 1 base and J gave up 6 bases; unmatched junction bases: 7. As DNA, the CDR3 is TGTGCCAGCAGCTTGACTAGCGTGGTGGGAAACATTCAGTACTTC. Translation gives CASSLTSVVGNIQYF.

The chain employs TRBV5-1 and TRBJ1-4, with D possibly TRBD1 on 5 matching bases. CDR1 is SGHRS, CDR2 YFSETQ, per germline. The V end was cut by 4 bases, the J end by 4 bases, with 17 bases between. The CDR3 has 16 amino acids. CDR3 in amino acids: CASSMNGAGINEKLFF. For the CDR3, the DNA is TGCGCCAGCAGCATGAATGGGGCGGGGATTAATGAAAAACTGTTTTTT.

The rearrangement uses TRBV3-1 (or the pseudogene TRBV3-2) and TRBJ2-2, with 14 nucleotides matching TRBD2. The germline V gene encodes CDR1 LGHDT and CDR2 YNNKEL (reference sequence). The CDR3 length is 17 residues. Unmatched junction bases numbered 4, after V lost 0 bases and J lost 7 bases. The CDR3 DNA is TGTGCCAGCAGCCAAGATCGGACTAGCGGGAGGTTCGGGGAGCTGTTTTTT. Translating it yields CASSQDRTSGRFGELFF.

CDR3 DNA sequence: TGTGCCAGCTCACGAGACATGAACTATGGCTACACCTTC. This gives the protein CASSRDMNYGYTF. The genes are TRBV18 and TRBJ1-2; no reliable D call. The CDR3 runs 13 residues. In germline, CDR1 is KGHSH, CDR2 LQKENI. The ends were cut back, 4 bases at V and 2 bases at J, with 8 bases in the middle.

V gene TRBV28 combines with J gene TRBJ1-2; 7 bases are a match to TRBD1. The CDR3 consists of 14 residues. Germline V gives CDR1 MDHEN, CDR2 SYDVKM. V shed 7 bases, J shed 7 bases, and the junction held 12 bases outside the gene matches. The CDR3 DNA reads TGTGCCAGCAATTACGGCAGGGGGTTCACTGGCTACACCTTC. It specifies CASNYGRGFTGYTF.

The CDR3 region has the DNA TGTGCCAGCAGCTTATATAGTGGGGGAGGCGACGAGCAGTACTTC. Its translation is CASSLYSGGGDEQYF. The chain carries TRBV11-2 and TRBJ2-7; tentative D call: TRBD2 (6 bases). Trimming removed 2 bases from V and 5 bases from J, with 16 bases in between. CDR3 length: 15 residues. Germline V gene data show CDR1 as SGHAT and CDR2 as FQNNGV.

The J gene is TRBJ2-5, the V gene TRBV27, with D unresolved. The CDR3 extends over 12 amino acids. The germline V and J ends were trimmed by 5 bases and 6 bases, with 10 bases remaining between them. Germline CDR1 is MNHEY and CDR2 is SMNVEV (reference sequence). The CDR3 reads CASSEAGKTQYF. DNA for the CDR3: TGTGCCAGCAGTGAAGCAGGCAAGACCCAGTACTTC.

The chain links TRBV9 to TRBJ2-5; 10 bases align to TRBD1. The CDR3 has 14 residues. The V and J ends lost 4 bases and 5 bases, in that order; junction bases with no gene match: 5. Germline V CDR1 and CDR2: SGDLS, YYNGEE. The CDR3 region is CASSRQGARETQYF. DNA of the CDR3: TGTGCCAGCAGCCGACAGGGGGCGCGGGAGACCCAGTACTTC. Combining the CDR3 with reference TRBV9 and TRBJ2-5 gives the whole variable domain DSGVTQTPKHLITATGQRVTLRCSPRSGDLSVYWYQQSLDQGLQFLIQYYNGEERAKGNILERFSAQQFPDLHSELNLSSLELGDSALYFCASSRQGARETQYFGPGTRLLVL.

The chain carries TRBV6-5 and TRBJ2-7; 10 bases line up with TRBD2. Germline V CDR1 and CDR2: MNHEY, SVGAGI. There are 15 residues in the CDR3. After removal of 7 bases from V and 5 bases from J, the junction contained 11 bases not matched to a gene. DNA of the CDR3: TGTGCCAGCAACCCGATAGCGGGGGGCAGTCACGAGCAGTACTTC. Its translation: CASNPIAGGSHEQYF.

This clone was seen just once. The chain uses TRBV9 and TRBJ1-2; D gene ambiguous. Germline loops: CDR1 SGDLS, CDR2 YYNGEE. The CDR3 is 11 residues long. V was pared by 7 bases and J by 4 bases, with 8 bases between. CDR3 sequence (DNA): TGTGCCAGCGGCTCCCGCTATGGCTACACCTTC. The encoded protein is CASGSRYGYTF.

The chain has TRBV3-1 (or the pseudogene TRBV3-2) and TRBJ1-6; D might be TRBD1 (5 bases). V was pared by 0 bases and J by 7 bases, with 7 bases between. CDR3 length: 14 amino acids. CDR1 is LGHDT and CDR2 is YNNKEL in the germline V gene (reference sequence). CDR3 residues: CASSQEPGNSPLHF. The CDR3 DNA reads TGTGCCAGCAGCCAAGAGCCAGGGAATTCACCCCTCCACTTT.

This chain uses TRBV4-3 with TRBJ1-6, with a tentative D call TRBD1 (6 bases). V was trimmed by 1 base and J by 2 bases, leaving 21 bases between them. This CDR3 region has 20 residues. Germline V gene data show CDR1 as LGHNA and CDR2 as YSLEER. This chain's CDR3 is CASSQVLGAGEFTYNSPLHF. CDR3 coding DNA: TGCGCCAGCAGCCAAGTTCTTGGGGCAGGGGAGTTTACCTATAATTCACCCCTCCACTTT.

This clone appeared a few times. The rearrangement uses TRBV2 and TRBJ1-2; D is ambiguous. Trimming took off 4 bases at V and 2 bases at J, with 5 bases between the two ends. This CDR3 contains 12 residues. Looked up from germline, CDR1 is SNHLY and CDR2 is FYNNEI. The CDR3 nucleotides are TGTGCCAGCAGTGCACAGAACTATGGCTACACCTTC. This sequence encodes CASSAQNYGYTF. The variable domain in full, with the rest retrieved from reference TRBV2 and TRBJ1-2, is EPEVTQTPSHQVTQMGQEVILRCVPISNHLYFYWYRQILGQKVEFLVSFYNNEISEKSEIFDDQFSVERPDGSNFTLKIRSTKLEDSAMYFCASSAQNYGYTFGSGTRLTVV.

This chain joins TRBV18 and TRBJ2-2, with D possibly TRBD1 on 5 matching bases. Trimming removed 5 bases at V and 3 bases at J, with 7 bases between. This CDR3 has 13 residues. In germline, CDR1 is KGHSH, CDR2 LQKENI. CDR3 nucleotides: TGTGCCAGCTCAGTACAGGACACCGGGGAGCTGTTTTTT. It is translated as CASSVQDTGELFF.

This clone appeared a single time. CDR3 DNA sequence: TGTGCCACCAGCAGACGCATTACGGATGGCGGGGGGGCTGTTGAGCAGTTCTTC. It specifies CATSRRITDGGGAVEQFF. The V gene is TRBV15, the J gene TRBJ2-1, with TRBD2 matching over 9 bases. Germline CDR1 reads LNHNV; CDR2 reads YYDKDF (reference sequence). V shed 2 bases and J 9 bases; nucleotides not matched to a gene: 17. The CDR3 has 18 residues. Full variable domain (remainder filled in from reference TRBV15 and TRBJ2-1): DAMVIQNPRYQVTQFGKPVTLSCSQTLNHNVMYWYQQKSSQAPKLLFHYYDKDFNNEADTPDNFQSRRPNTSFCFLDIRSPGLGDTAMYLCATSRRITDGGGAVEQFFGPGTRLTVL.

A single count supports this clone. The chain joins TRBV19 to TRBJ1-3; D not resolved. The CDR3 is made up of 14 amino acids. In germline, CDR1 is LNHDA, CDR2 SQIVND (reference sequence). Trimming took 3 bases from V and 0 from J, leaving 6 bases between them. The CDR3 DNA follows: TGTGCCAGTAGTATGCGGAACTCTGGAAACACCATATATTTT. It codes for CASSMRNSGNTIYF.

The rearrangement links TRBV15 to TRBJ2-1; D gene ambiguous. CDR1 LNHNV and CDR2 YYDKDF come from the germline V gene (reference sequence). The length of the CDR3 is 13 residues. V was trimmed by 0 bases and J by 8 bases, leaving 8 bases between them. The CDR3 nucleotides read TGTGCCACCAGCAGAGACGTAGGAGATGAGCAGTTCTTC. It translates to CATSRDVGDEQFF.

CDR3 in amino acids: CASSPAGADHEQFF. The DNA of the CDR3 is TGTGCCAGCAGCCCAGCGGGAGCAGACCATGAGCAGTTCTTC. This chain links TRBV9 with TRBJ2-1; TRBD2 aligns across 8 bases. Trimming cost V 4 bases and J 8 bases; bases outside gene matches: 8. The CDR3 runs to 14 residues. The germline V gene encodes CDR1 SGDLS and CDR2 YYNGEE.

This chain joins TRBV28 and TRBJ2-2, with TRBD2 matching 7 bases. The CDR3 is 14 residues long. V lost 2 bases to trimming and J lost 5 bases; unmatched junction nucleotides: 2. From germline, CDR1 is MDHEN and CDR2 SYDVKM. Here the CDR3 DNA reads TGTGCCAGCAGTTTAGGTAGCGGGACCGGGGAGCTGTTTTTT. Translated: CASSLGSGTGELFF. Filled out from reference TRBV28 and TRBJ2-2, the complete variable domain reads DVKVTQSSRYLVKRTGEKVFLECVQDMDHENMFWYRQDPGLGLRLIYFSYDVKMKEKGDIPEGYSVSREKKERFSLILESASTNQTSMYLCASSLGSGTGELFFGEGSRLTVL.

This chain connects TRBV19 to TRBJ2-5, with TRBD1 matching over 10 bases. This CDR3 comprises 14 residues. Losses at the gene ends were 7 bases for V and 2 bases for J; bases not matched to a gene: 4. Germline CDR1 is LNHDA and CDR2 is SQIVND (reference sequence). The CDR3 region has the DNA TGTGCCAGTAAGGGACAGGGGAAACAAGAGACCCAGTACTTC. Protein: CASKGQGKQETQYF.

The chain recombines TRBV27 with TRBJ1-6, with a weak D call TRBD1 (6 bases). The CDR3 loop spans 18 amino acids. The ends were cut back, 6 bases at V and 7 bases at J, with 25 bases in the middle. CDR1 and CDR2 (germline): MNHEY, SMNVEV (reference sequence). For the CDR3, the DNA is TGTGCCAGCAGACCATTCACTGTACAGGGCGGTGTGAATTCACCCCTCCACTTT. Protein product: CASRPFTVQGGVNSPLHF.